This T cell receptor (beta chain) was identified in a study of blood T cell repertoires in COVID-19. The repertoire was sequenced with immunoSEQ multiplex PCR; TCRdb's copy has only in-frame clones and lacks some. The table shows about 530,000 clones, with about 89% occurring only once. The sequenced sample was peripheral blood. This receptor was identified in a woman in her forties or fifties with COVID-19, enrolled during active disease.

The CDR3 here is CSVVFQVEAFF. CDR3 bases: TGCAGCGTTGTGTTTCAGGTAGAAGCTTTCTTT. V gene TRBV29-1 combines with J gene TRBJ1-1; no clear D gene. V was cut by 4 bases and J by 8 bases, with 11 bases left in between. The V gene's germline CDR1 is SQVTM and CDR2 ANQGSEA. This CDR3 spans 11 amino acids.